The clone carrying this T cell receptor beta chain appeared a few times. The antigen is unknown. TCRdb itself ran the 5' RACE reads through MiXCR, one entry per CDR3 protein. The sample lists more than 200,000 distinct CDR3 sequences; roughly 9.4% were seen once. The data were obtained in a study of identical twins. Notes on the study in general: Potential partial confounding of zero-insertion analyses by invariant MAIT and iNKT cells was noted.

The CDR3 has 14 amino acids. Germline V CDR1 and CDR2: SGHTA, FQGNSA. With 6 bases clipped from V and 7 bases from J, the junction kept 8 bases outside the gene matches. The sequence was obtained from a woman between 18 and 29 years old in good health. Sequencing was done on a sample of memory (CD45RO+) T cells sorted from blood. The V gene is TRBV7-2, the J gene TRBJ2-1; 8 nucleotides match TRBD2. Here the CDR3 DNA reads TGTGCCAGCAGGGACTCCGCGGGAGGAAATGAGCAGTTCTTC. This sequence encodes CASRDSAGGNEQFF.